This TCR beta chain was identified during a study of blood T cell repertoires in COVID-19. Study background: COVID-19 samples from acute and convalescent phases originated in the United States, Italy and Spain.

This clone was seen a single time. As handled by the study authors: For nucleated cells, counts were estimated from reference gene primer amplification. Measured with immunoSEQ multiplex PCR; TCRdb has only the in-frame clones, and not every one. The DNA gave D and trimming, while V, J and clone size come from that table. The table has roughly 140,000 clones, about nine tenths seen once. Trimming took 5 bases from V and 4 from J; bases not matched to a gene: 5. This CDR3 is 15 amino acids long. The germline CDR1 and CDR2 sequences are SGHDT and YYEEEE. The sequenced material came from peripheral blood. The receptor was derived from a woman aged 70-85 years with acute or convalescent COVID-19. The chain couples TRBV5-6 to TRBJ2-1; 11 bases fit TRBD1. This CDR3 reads CASRQDRGLYNEQFF. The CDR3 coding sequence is TGTGCCAGCAGACAGGACAGGGGGCTTTACAATGAGCAGTTCTTC.